This T cell receptor beta chain was recorded in a study of blood T cell repertoires in COVID-19. Study at large: Spain, Italy and the United States supplied samples that represented acute and convalescent COVID-19. From T cells, B-cell-depleted T cells, or PBMCs came the material, which was cDNA or gDNA.

The CDR3 contains 17 residues. Germline loops: CDR1 LGHDT, CDR2 YNNKEL (reference sequence). With V trimmed by 2 bases and J by 6 bases, 13 bases remained unmatched. The table came from immunoSEQ multiplex PCR; TCRdb's copy has only in-frame clones and leaves some out. The table has 95,000 to 150,000 clones, around 83% seen once. Participants came from about 24 US areas, aged about 18 to 100 years. In assigning cohorts, the study relied on participant-reported clinical history. Sequenced sample: PBMCs or T cells enriched from blood (not recorded which). This receptor was taken from a woman in her twenties or thirties who had recovered from COVID-19. This sequence joins TRBV3-1 (or the pseudogene TRBV3-2) and TRBJ2-3, with 8 bases that match TRBD1. DNA for the CDR3: TGTGCCAGCAGCCAACTACGAACAGGGGGATATCGCGATACGCAGTATTTT. Its protein product is CASSQLRTGGYRDTQYF.